This T cell receptor (beta chain) emerged from a study of blood T cell repertoires in COVID-19. J was trimmed by 0 bases and V by 7 bases; bases with no gene match: 7. The CDR3 has 15 amino acids. In germline, CDR1 is MNHEY, CDR2 SMNVEV (reference sequence). TCRdb's copy holds only in-frame clones and misses some; the assay was immunoSEQ multiplex PCR. Of under 300,000 clones in the sample, more than 75% were seen once. Material for sequencing was peripheral blood. The receptor's source is a woman aged 40 to 55 who had recovered from COVID-19. The chain combines TRBV27 with TRBJ2-7, with 9 bases matching TRBD2. CDR3 in DNA: TGTGCCAGCAACTTACTAGCGGGCCCCTCCTACGAGCAGTACTTC. Its protein product is CASNLLAGPSYEQYF.